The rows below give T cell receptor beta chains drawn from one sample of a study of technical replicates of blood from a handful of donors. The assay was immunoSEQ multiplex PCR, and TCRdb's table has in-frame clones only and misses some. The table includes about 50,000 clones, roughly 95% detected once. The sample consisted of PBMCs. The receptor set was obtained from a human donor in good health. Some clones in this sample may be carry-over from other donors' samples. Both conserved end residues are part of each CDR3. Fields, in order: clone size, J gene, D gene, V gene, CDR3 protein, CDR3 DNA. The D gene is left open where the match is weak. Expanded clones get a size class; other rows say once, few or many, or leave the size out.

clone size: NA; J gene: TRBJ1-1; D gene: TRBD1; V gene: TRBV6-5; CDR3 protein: CASSSGTVDLEAFF; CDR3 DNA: TGTGCCAGCAGTTCGGGGACAGTAGACCTTGAAGCTTTCTTT
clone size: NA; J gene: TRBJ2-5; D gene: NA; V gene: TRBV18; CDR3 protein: CASSLQVAESETQYF; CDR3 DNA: TGTGCCAGCTCACTCCAGGTAGCGGAGAGTGAGACCCAGTACTTC
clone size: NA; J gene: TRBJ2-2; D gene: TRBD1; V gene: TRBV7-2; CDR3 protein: CASSFTGGPGELFF; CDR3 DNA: TGTGCCAGCAGCTTTACAGGGGGCCCCGGGGAGCTGTTTTTT
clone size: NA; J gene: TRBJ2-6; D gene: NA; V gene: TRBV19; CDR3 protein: CASSPLEAGANVLTF; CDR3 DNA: TGTGCCAGTAGTCCACTCGAGGCTGGGGCCAACGTCCTGACTTTC
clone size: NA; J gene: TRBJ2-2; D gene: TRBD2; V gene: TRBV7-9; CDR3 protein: CGLAGGPNGELFF; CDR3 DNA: TGTGGACTAGCGGGAGGGCCTAACGGGGAGCTGTTTTTT
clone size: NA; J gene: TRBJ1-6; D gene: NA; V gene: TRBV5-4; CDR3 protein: CASSGKNSPLHF; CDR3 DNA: TGTGCCAGCAGCGGCAAGAATTCACCCCTCCACTTT
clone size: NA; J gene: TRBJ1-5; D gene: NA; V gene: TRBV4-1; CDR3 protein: CASSQDFRGQRYQPQHF; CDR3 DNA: TGCGCCAGCAGCCAAGATTTCCGAGGACAGCGATATCAGCCCCAGCATTTT
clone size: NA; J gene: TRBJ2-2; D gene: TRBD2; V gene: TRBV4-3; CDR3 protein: CASSQDWGGNTGELFF; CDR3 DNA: TGCGCCAGCAGCCAAGATTGGGGGGGGAACACCGGGGAGCTGTTTTTT
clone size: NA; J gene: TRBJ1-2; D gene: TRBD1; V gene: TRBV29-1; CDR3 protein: CSVHRGNNYGYTF; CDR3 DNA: TGCAGCGTTCACAGGGGGAATAACTATGGCTACACCTTC
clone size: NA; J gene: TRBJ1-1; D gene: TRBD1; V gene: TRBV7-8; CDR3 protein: CASRTDRGVTEAFF; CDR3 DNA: TGTGCCAGCAGAACGGACAGGGGGGTTACTGAAGCTTTCTTT
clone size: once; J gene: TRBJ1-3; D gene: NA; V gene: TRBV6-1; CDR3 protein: CASRDSLGNTIYF; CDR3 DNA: TGTGCCAGCAGGGACAGTTTAGGAAACACCATATATTTT
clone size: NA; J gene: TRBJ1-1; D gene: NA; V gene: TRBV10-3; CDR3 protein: CAIQGWAEAFF; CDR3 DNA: TGTGCCATCCAGGGGTGGGCTGAAGCTTTCTTT
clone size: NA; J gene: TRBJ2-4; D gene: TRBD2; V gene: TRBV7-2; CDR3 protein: CASSSDLAGVQYF; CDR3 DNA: TGTGCCAGCAGCTCAGACCTAGCGGGAGTTCAGTACTTC
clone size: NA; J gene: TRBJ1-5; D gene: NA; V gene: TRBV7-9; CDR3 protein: CASSLSTGYDQPQHF; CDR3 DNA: TGTGCCAGCAGCTTATCAACAGGGTATGATCAGCCCCAGCATTTT
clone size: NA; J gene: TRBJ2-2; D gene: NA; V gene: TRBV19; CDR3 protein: CASSIRRGNTGELFF; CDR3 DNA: TGTGCCAGTAGTATACGGCGGGGTAACACCGGGGAGCTGTTTTTT
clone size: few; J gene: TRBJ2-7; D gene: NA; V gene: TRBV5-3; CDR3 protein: CARSLAAGKFYEQYF; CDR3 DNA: TGTGCCAGAAGCTTGGCTGCAGGGAAGTTCTACGAGCAGTACTTC
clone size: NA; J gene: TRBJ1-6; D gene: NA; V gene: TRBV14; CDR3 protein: CASSPGGNSPLHF; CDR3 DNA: TGTGCCAGCAGCCCCGGGGGGAATTCACCCCTCCACTTT
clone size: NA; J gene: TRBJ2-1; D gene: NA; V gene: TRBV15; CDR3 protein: CATSRDLASSYNEQFF; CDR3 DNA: TGTGCCACCAGCAGAGATTTGGCCTCCTCCTACAATGAGCAGTTCTTC
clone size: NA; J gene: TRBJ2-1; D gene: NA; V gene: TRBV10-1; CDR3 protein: CASSEQRAQGCHHEQFF; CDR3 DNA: TGCGCCAGCAGTGAACAAAGGGCCCAGGGTTGCCACCATGAGCAGTTCTTC
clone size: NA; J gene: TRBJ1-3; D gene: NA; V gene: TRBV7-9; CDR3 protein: CASSYPGTINTIYF; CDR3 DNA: TGTGCCAGCAGCTACCCCGGGACAATAAACACCATATATTTT
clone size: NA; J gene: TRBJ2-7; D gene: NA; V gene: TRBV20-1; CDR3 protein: CSARSYYEQYF; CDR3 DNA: TGCAGTGCTAGATCCTACTACGAGCAGTACTTC
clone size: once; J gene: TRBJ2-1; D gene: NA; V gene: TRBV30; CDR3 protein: CAWSVRGISSYNEQFF; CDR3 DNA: TGTGCCTGGAGTGTCCGGGGGATTAGCTCCTACAATGAGCAGTTCTTC